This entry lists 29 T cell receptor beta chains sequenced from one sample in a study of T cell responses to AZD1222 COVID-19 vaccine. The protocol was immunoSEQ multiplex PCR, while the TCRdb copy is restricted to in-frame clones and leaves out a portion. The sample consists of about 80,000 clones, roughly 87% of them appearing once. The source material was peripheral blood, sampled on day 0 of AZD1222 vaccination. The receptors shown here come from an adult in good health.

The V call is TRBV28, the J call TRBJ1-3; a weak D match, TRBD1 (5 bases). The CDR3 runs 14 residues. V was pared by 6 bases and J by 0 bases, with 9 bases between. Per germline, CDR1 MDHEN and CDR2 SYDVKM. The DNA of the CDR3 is TGTGCCAGCAGAGGGGTAGGCTCTGGAAACACCATATATTTT. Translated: CASRGVGSGNTIYF.

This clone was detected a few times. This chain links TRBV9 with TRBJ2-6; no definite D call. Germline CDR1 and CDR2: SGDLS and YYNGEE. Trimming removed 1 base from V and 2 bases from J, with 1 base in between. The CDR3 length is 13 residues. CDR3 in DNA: TGTGCCAGCAGCGTAACTGGGGCCAACGTCCTGACTTTC. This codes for CASSVTGANVLTF.

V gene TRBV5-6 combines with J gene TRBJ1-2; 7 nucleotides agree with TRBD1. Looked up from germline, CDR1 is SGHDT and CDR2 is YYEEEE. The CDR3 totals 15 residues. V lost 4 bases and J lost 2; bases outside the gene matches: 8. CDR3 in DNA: TGTGCCAGCAGCCTGCGACAGGGAGGGAACTATGGCTACACCTTC. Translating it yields CASSLRQGGNYGYTF.

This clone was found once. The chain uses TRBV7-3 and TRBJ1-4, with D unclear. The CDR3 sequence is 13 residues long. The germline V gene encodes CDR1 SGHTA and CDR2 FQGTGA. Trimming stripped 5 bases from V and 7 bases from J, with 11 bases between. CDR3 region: CASSQGPTEKLFF. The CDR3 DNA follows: TGTGCCAGCAGCCAAGGACCGACTGAAAAACTGTTTTTT. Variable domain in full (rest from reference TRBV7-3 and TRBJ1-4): GAGVSQTPSNKVTEKGKYVELRCDPISGHTALYWYRQSLGQGPEFLIYFQGTGAADDSGLPNDRFFAVRPEGSVSTLKIQRTERGDSAVYLCASSQGPTEKLFFGSGTQLSVL.

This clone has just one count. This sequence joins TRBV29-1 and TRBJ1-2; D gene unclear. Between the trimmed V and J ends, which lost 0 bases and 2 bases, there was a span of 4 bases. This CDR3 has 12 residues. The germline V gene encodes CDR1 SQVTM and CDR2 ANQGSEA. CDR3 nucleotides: TGCAGCGTTGAAGAAAGGAACTATGGCTACACCTTC. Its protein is CSVEERNYGYTF. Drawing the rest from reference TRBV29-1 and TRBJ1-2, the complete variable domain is SAVISQKPSRDICQRGTSLTIQCQVDSQVTMMFWYRQQPGQSLTLIATANQGSEATYESGFVIDKFPISRPNLTFSTLTVSNMSPEDSSIYLCSVEERNYGYTFGSGTRLTVV.

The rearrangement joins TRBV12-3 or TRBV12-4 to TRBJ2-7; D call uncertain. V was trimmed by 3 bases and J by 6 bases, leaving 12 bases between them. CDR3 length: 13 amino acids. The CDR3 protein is CASSLNGWSEQYF. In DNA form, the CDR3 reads TGTGCCAGCAGTTTGAACGGATGGAGCGAGCAGTACTTC.

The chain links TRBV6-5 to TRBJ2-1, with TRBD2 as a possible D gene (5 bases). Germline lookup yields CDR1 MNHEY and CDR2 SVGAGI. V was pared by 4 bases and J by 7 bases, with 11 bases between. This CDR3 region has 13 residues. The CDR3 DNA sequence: TGTGCCAGCAGTTTAGCGACTGGTAATGAGCAGTTCTTC. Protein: CASSLATGNEQFF.

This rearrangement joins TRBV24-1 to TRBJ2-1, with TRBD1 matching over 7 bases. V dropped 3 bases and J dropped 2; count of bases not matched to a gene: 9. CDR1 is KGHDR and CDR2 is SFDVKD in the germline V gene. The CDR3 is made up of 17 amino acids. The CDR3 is CATSDTMTGSTYNEQFF. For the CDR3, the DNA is TGTGCCACCAGTGATACAATGACAGGGAGTACCTACAATGAGCAGTTCTTC.

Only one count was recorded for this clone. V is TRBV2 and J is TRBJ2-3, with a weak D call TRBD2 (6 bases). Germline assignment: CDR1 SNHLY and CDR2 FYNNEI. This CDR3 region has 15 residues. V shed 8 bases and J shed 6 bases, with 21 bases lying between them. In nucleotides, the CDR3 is TGTGCCAGCCAACCCTCGACTAGAATGGCGGATACGCAGTATTTT. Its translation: CASQPSTRMADTQYF.

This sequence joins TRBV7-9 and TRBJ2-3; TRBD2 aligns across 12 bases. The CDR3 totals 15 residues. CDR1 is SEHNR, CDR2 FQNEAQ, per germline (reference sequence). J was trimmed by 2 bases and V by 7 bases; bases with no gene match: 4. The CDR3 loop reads CASILAGGSTDTQYF. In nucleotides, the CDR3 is TGTGCCAGCATTCTAGCGGGAGGGTCCACAGATACGCAGTATTTT. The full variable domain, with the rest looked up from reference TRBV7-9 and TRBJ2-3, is DTGVSQNPRHKITKRGQNVTFRCDPISEHNRLYWYRQTLGQGPEFLTYFQNEAQLEKSRLLSDRFSAERPKGSFSTLEIQRTEQGDSAMYLCASILAGGSTDTQYFGPGTRLTVL.

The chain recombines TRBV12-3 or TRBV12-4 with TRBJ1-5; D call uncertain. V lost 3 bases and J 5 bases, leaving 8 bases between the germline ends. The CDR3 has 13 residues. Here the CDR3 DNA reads TGTGCCAGCAGTTTGGCCAAAGATCAGCCCCAGCATTTT. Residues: CASSLAKDQPQHF.

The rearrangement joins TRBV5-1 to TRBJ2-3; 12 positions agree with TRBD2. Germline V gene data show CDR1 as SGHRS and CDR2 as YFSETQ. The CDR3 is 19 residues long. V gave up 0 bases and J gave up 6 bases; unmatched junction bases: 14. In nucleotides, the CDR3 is TGCGCCAGCAGCTTGGAAGGACTTGTCCTAGCGGGGGGGTCGGATACGCAGTATTTT. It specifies CASSLEGLVLAGGSDTQYF.

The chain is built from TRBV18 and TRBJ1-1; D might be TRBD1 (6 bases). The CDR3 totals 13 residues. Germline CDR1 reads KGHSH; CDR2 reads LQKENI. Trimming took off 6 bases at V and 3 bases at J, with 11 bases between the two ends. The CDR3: CASSLQGHTEAFF. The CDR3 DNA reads TGTGCCAGCTCCTTACAGGGTCACACTGAAGCTTTCTTT.

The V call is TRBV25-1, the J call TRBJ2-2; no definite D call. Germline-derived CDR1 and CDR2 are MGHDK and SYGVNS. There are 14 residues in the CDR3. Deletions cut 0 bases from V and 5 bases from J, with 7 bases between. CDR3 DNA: TGTGCCAGCAGTGAATATGCAGATACCGGGGAGCTGTTTTTT. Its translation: CASSEYADTGELFF.

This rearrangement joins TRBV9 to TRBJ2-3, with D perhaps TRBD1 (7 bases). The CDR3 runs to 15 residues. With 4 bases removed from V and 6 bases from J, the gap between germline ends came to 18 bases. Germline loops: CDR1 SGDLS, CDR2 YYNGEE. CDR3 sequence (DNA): TGTGCCAGCAGCCCCAGGGGGGAAGCAGGCGATACGCAGTATTTT. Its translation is CASSPRGEAGDTQYF.

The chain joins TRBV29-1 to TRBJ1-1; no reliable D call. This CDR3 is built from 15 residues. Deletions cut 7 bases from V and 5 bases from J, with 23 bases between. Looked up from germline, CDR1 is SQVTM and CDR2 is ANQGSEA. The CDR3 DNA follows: TGCAGCGCACTGGGCGTAACGACACAGAGGACTGAAGCTTTCTTT. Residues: CSALGVTTQRTEAFF.

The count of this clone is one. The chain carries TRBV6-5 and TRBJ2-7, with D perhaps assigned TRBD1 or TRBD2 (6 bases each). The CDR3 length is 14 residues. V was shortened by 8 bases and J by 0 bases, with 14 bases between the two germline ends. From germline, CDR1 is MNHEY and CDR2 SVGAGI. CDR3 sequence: CASPPGASSYEQYF. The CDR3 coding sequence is TGTGCCAGCCCCCCGGGGGCCAGCTCCTACGAGCAGTACTTC.

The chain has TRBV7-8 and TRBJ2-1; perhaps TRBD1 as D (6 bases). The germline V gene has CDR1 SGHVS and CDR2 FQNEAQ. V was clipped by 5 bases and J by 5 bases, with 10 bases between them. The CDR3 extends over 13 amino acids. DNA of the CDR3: TGTGCCAGCAGCCCCAGACAGGACAATGAGCAGTTCTTC. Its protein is CASSPRQDNEQFF.

The CDR3 nucleotides are TGCGCCAGCAGCCGACTAGCAGCCTACAATGAGCAGTTCTTC. This sequence encodes CASSRLAAYNEQFF. This chain joins TRBV5-1 and TRBJ2-1, with 7 bases matching TRBD2. CDR1 is SGHRS, CDR2 YFSETQ, per germline. This CDR3 contains 14 residues. V lost 4 bases, J lost 2 bases, and 3 bases stayed unmatched.

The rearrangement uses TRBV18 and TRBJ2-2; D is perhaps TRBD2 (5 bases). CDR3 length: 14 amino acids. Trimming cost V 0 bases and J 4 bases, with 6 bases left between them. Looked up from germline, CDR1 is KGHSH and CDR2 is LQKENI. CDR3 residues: CASSPPRATGELFF. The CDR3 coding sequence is TGTGCCAGCTCACCACCGCGGGCCACCGGGGAGCTGTTTTTT.

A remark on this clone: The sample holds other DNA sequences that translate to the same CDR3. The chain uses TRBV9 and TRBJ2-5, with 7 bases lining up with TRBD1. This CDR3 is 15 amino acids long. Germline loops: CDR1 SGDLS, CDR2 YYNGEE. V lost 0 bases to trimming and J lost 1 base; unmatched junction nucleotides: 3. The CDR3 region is CASSVEGDSQETQYF. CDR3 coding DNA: TGTGCCAGCAGCGTAGAGGGGGACAGCCAAGAGACCCAGTACTTC. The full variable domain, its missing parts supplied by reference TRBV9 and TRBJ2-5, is DSGVTQTPKHLITATGQRVTLRCSPRSGDLSVYWYQQSLDQGLQFLIQYYNGEERAKGNILERFSAQQFPDLHSELNLSSLELGDSALYFCASSVEGDSQETQYFGPGTRLLVL.

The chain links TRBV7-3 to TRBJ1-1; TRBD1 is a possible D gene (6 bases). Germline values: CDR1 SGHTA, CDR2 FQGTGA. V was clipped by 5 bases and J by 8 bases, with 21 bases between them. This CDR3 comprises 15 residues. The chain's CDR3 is CASSPAGTGKGEAFF. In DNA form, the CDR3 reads TGTGCCAGCAGCCCAGCCGGTACAGGGAAAGGAGAAGCTTTCTTT.

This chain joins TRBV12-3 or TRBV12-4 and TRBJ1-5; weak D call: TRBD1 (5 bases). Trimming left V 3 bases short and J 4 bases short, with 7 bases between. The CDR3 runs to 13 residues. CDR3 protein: CASSLTVNQPQHF. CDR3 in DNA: TGTGCCAGCAGTTTGACAGTTAATCAGCCCCAGCATTTT.

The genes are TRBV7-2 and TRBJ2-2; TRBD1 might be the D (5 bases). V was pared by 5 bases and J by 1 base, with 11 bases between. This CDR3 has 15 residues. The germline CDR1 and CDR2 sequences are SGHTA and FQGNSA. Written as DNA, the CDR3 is TGTGCCAGCAGCAAAGGACACCGGAACACCGGGGAGCTGTTTTTT. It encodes CASSKGHRNTGELFF.

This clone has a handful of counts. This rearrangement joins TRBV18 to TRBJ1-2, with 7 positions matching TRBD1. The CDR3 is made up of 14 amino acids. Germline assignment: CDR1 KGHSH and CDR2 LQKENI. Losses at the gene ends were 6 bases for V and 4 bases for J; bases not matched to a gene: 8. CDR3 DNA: TGTGCCAGCTCCCGGACAGGCCTAAGCTATGGCTACACCTTC. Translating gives CASSRTGLSYGYTF.

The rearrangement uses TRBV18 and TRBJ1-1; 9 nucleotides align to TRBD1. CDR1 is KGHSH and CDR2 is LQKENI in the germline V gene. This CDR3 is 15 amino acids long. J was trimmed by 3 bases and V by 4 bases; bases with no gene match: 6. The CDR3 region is CASSQRGQGDTEAFF. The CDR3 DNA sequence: TGTGCCAGCTCACAACGGGGACAGGGAGACACTGAAGCTTTCTTT.

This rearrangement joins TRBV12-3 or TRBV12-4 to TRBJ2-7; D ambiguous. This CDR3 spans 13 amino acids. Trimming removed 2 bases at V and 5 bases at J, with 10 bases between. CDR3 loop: CASSLLMGNEQYF. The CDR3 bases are TGTGCCAGCAGTTTACTTATGGGAAACGAGCAGTACTTC.

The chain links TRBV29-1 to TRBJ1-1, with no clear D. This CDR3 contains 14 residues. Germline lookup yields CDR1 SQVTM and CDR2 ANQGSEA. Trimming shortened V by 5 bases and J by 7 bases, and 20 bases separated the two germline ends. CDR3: CSVRPPGLWSEAFF. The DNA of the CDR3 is TGCAGCGTTCGCCCCCCCGGGTTGTGGAGTGAAGCTTTCTTT.

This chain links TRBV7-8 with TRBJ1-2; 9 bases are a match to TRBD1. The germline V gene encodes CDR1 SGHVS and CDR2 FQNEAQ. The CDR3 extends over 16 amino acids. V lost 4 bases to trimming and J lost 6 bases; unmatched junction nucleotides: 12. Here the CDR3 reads CASSYLFRTGVDGYTF. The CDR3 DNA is TGTGCCAGCAGCTACCTCTTCAGGACAGGGGTTGATGGCTACACCTTC.